This T cell receptor (beta chain) derives from a study of neurological immune-mediated disorders. Many counts were recorded for this clonotype. Each CDR3 protein gets one entry after TCRdb re-called the 5' RACE reads with MiXCR. The sample has roughly 80,000 distinct CDR3 sequences, 10% seen once. The sample comprised PBMCs. The TCR was taken from a man in his forties in good health.

The CDR3 loop reads CASNRLPLTGELFF. The CDR3, as DNA: TGTGCCAGTAATAGGCTACCCCTCACCGGGGAGCTGTTTTTT. This chain joins TRBV27 and TRBJ2-2, with D unclear. The CDR3 is 14 amino acids. Looked up from germline, CDR1 is MNHEY and CDR2 is SMNVEV (reference sequence). The ends were cut back, 9 bases at V and 4 bases at J, with 15 bases in the middle.